This passage covers 3 T cell receptor beta chains from one sample sequenced in a study of T cells after yellow fever vaccination. One entry per CDR3 protein results from TCRdb running MiXCR on the 5' RACE reads. The sample consists of 240,000 or so distinct CDR3 sequences, around 7% of them appearing once. The specimen was CD4+ T cells sorted from PBMCs, collected 15 days after the yellow fever booster vaccination. These receptors were obtained from a man aged 25 to 40 who received the YFV17D yellow fever vaccine.

Worth noting for this clonotype: One base away lies a much larger clone, so this may be a sequencing read error. The chain is built from TRBV25-1 and TRBJ2-1, with 7 bases lining up with TRBD2. The CDR3 is 15 residues long. CDR1 and CDR2 from the germline V gene are MGHDK and SYGVNS. The CDR3 region has the DNA TGTTCCAGCAGAGTCTCCGGCGGGAGCTACAATGAGCAGTTCTTC. Translating it yields CSSRVSGGSYNEQFF.

This clonotype appeared many times. This sequence joins TRBV5-6 and TRBJ1-6, with D possibly matching TRBD1 (6 bases). The CDR3 loop spans 15 amino acids. The germline CDR1 and CDR2 sequences are SGHDT and YYEEEE. Trimming pared 4 bases from V and 7 bases from J, leaving 15 bases between. CDR3 nucleotides: TGTGCCAGCAGCGCCGCAGGGGCGGGAAATTCACCCCTCCACTTT. This codes for CASSAAGAGNSPLHF.

This clonotype was observed a few times. The gene calls are TRBV29-1 and TRBJ2-5; perhaps TRBD1 as D (5 bases). CDR3 length: 11 residues. Germline loops: CDR1 SQVTM, CDR2 ANQGSEA. Trimming cost V 5 bases and J 5 bases, with 9 bases left between them. CDR3 sequence (DNA): TGCAGCGTTCAAAAGGGGGAGACCCAGTACTTC. This codes for CSVQKGETQYF.